These 10 T cell receptor beta chains share one sample of origin, sequenced in a study of CD8 T cells in ankylosing spondylitis. MiXCR, applied by TCRdb to the 5' RACE reads, yields one record per CDR3 protein. The table has 700,000 to 850,000 distinct CDR3 sequences, approximately 10% seen once; the top ten hold less than 0.65%. Overall study results and limits: The study identified a TCR beta motif of several highly homologous variants that appeared characteristic of ankylosing spondylitis blood.

No antigen is known for these receptors. The specimen was blood, either unsorted or a sorted T cell fraction (not recorded which). These receptors came from a male donor with ankylosing spondylitis.

J is TRBJ2-1 and V is TRBV9; 7 nucleotides align to TRBD1. Germline loops: CDR1 SGDLS, CDR2 YYNGEE. Trimming at V came to 3 bases and at J to 5 bases, leaving 8 bases not matched to a gene. This CDR3 is built from 15 residues. CDR3 sequence (DNA): TGTGCCAGCAGCGACAGGGGTCCCGGGGACAATGAGCAGTTCTTC. This sequence encodes CASSDRGPGDNEQFF.

The table lists this clonotype with a few counts. The chain is built from TRBV4-3 and TRBJ2-3; D is ambiguous. The CDR3 is made up of 14 amino acids. The germline V and J ends were trimmed by 0 bases and 7 bases, with 11 bases remaining between them. The germline CDR1 and CDR2 sequences are LGHNA and YSLEER. The chain's CDR3 is CASSQDLVLNTQYF. For the CDR3, the DNA is TGCGCCAGCAGCCAAGATCTTGTTCTAAATACGCAGTATTTT.

In this sample, this clonotype turned up many times. The chain has TRBV28 and TRBJ1-3; perhaps TRBD1 as D (6 bases). This CDR3 region has 14 residues. V was trimmed by 6 bases and J by 3 bases, leaving 12 bases between them. Germline V gene sequence: CDR1 MDHEN, CDR2 SYDVKM. CDR3 in amino acids: CASSSPDSGNTIYF. The DNA of the CDR3 is TGTGCCAGCAGCTCTCCGGACAGTGGAAACACCATATATTTT. The variable domain in full, completed from reference TRBV28 and TRBJ1-3, reads DVKVTQSSRYLVKRTGEKVFLECVQDMDHENMFWYRQDPGLGLRLIYFSYDVKMKEKGDIPEGYSVSREKKERFSLILESASTNQTSMYLCASSSPDSGNTIYFGEGSWLTVV.

This chain links TRBV12-3 or TRBV12-4 with TRBJ1-3; unclear D gene. This CDR3 has 13 amino acids. Trimming cost V 6 bases and J 5 bases, with 11 bases left between them. CDR3 sequence: CASSPVTRNTIYF. As DNA, the CDR3 is TGTGCCAGCAGCCCCGTAACGAGAAACACCATATATTTT.

This clonotype was picked up a small number of times. The chain employs TRBV10-3 and TRBJ1-2, with a weak D call TRBD1 (5 bases). CDR3 length equals 13 residues. V was cut by 10 bases and J by 5 bases, with 17 bases left in between. Germline CDR1 reads ENHRY; CDR2 reads SYGVKD. Written as DNA, the CDR3 is TGTGCCACCCAGAGGGGAGGATGGTATGGCTACACCTTC. Encoded protein: CATQRGGWYGYTF.

The chain is built from TRBV6-5 and TRBJ2-2; weak D call: TRBD1 (5 bases). V lost 2 bases and J 4 bases, leaving 8 bases between the germline ends. The V gene's germline CDR1 is MNHEY and CDR2 SVGAGI. There are 14 residues in the CDR3. CDR3 sequence: CASSYGRGTGELFF. The CDR3 DNA reads TGTGCCAGCAGTTACGGAAGGGGCACCGGGGAGCTGTTTTTT.

J is TRBJ2-3 and V is TRBV4-1; no firm D call. CDR1 is MGHRA and CDR2 is YSYEKL in the germline V gene. With 3 bases removed from V and 6 bases from J, the gap between germline ends came to 19 bases. The CDR3 runs to 16 residues. The chain's CDR3 is CASSHTWTADGDTQYF. Written as DNA, the CDR3 is TGCGCCAGCAGCCACACCTGGACGGCGGACGGGGATACGCAGTATTTT.

This clonotype has more than one count but fewer than ten. The chain employs TRBV7-2 and TRBJ1-1; D unresolved. V dropped 5 bases and J dropped 5 bases, with 6 bases sitting between them. The CDR3 has 11 amino acids. In germline, CDR1 is SGHTA, CDR2 FQGNSA. Here the CDR3 DNA reads TGTGCCAGCAGCGTCCGGACTGAAGCTTTCTTT. This sequence encodes CASSVRTEAFF.

The chain employs TRBV6-2 or TRBV6-3 and TRBJ2-1; D gene unclear. Germline-derived CDR1 and CDR2 are MNHEY and SVGEGT. V lost 7 bases to trimming and J lost 8 bases, with 15 bases between them. The CDR3 runs to 13 residues. CDR3: CASNQPLMYEQFF. CDR3 coding DNA: TGTGCCAGCAACCAACCACTGATGTATGAGCAGTTCTTC.

The genes are TRBV7-3 and TRBJ2-3; TRBD1 or TRBD2 may be the D gene (5 bases each). The ends were cut back, 5 bases at V and 4 bases at J, with 19 bases in the middle. This CDR3 contains 16 residues. Looked up from germline, CDR1 is SGHTA and CDR2 is FQGTGA. CDR3 in DNA: TGTGCCAGCAGCCCGACTATGGGACGGAGAGCAGATACGCAGTATTTT. This gives the protein CASSPTMGRRADTQYF. The full variable domain, rest sourced from reference TRBV7-3 and TRBJ2-3, is GAGVSQTPSNKVTEKGKYVELRCDPISGHTALYWYRQSLGQGPEFLIYFQGTGAADDSGLPNDRFFAVRPEGSVSTLKIQRTERGDSAVYLCASSPTMGRRADTQYFGPGTRLTVL.